A single sample is the source of the 29 T cell receptor beta chains below, sequenced in a study of blood T cell repertoires in COVID-19. Method: immunoSEQ multiplex PCR; TCRdb's copy keeps in-frame clones and lacks some. This repertoire shows 120,000 or so clones, roughly four fifths found once; its top ten account for about 17%. Sequencing was performed on peripheral blood. The receptors were gathered from a young man with COVID-19, enrolled during active disease.

The chain has TRBV27 and TRBJ1-2, with 10 bases aligning to TRBD1. CDR3 length: 14 amino acids. Germline values: CDR1 MNHEY, CDR2 SMNVEV (reference sequence). V trimming: 6 bases; J trimming: 4 bases; junction bases outside the gene matches: 5. The CDR3 is CASSLRDRGYGYTF. The DNA of the CDR3 is TGTGCCAGCAGCCTCCGGGACAGGGGCTATGGCTACACCTTC.

In its sample, this clone was seen many times. The V and J genes are TRBV7-3 and TRBJ2-5; 7 nucleotides match TRBD2. The CDR3 sequence is 15 residues long. Germline V gene data show CDR1 as SGHTA and CDR2 as FQGTGA. J gave up 5 bases and V 5 bases, and 11 bases lay outside the gene matches. The CDR3 protein is CASSPFAGEEETQYF. The CDR3 nucleotides read TGTGCCAGCAGCCCCTTTGCGGGAGAGGAGGAGACCCAGTACTTC.

The rearrangement joins TRBV9 to TRBJ2-1; TRBD1 aligns across 8 bases. V gave up 3 bases and J gave up 5 bases; unmatched junction bases: 7. The germline V gene encodes CDR1 SGDLS and CDR2 YYNGEE. This CDR3 is 15 amino acids long. The CDR3 nucleotides read TGTGCCAGCAGCGCCCGGGACAGGCAGAACAATGAGCAGTTCTTC. Residues: CASSARDRQNNEQFF.

The rearrangement joins TRBV5-1 to TRBJ1-2; D gene unclear. V lost 0 bases and J 2 bases, leaving 8 bases between the germline ends. The CDR3 sequence is 14 residues long. In germline, CDR1 is SGHRS, CDR2 YFSETQ. In DNA, the CDR3 is TGCGCCAGCAGCTTGGTGCACTCCAACTATGGCTACACCTTC. Amino acid sequence: CASSLVHSNYGYTF.

The sample holds a few counts of this clone. The V and J genes are TRBV12-5 and TRBJ2-7, with D unresolved. Between the trimmed V and J ends, which lost 0 bases and 2 bases, there was a span of 14 bases. The CDR3 runs 16 residues. The germline V gene encodes CDR1 LGHNT and CDR2 FRNRAP. The CDR3 reads CASGLVSGLRTYEQYF. Written as DNA, the CDR3 is TGTGCTAGTGGTTTGGTATCTGGGCTGAGAACCTACGAGCAGTACTTC.

The rearrangement uses TRBV9 and TRBJ2-3; 10 bases are a match to TRBD2. This CDR3 is 14 amino acids long. Germline-derived CDR1 and CDR2 are SGDLS and YYNGEE. V dropped 1 base and J dropped 6; count of bases not matched to a gene: 2. CDR3 in amino acids: CASSVSGRADTQYF. The CDR3 DNA reads as TGTGCCAGCAGCGTAAGCGGGAGGGCGGATACGCAGTATTTT.

This sequence joins TRBV5-6 and TRBJ2-5, with a possible D match to TRBD2 (7 bases). CDR3 size: 13 residues. V dropped 6 bases and J dropped 2 bases, with 11 bases sitting between them. The germline gives CDR1 SGHDT, CDR2 YYEEEE. The CDR3: CASTKGGQETQYF. The CDR3 DNA sequence: TGTGCCAGCACCAAGGGGGGGCAAGAGACCCAGTACTTC.

This chain joins TRBV6-5 and TRBJ1-6, with a tentative D call TRBD1 (5 bases). CDR1 and CDR2 (germline): MNHEY, SVGAGI. V lost 4 bases and J 6 bases, leaving 13 bases between the germline ends. The CDR3 is 15 residues long. The CDR3: CASSWGRDSNSPLHF. DNA for the CDR3: TGTGCCAGCAGTTGGGGGAGGGATTCTAATTCACCCCTCCACTTT.

The V call is TRBV24-1, the J call TRBJ1-1; 9 bases line up with TRBD1. V shed 5 bases and J 3 bases; nucleotides not matched to a gene: 6. CDR3 length: 15 residues. Germline lookup yields CDR1 KGHDR and CDR2 SFDVKD. The CDR3 bases are TGTGCCACCAGTGCTACAGGGGGCGTAGACACTGAAGCTTTCTTT. This translates into CATSATGGVDTEAFF.

This sequence joins TRBV6-6 and TRBJ2-3; 11 positions agree with TRBD1. The CDR3 consists of 15 residues. The trim removed 7 bases at V and 2 bases at J, leaving 5 bases unmatched. Germline CDR1 and CDR2: MNHNY and SVGAGI (reference sequence). CDR3 nucleotide sequence: TGTGCCAGCACTCTCGGACAGGGGGCCACAGATACGCAGTATTTT. It encodes CASTLGQGATDTQYF.

V and J are TRBV3-1 (or the pseudogene TRBV3-2) and TRBJ1-2; D possibly corresponds to TRBD1 (6 bases). CDR1 is LGHDT and CDR2 is YNNKEL in the germline V gene (reference sequence). The length of the CDR3 is 14 residues. V gave up 5 bases and J gave up 4 bases, with 14 bases separating them. CDR3 sequence reads: CASSFRDRIYGYTF. The CDR3 coding sequence is TGTGCCAGCAGCTTTAGAGACAGGATCTATGGCTACACCTTC.

The V call is TRBV13, the J call TRBJ1-4; 7 bases agree with TRBD1. The trim removed 5 bases at V and 8 bases at J, leaving 8 bases unmatched. CDR3 length equals 14 residues. Looked up from germline, CDR1 is PRHDT and CDR2 is FYEKMQ (reference sequence). The CDR3 spells CASSARQGWEKLFF. In nucleotides, the CDR3 is TGTGCCAGCAGCGCCCGACAGGGATGGGAAAAACTGTTTTTT.

This rearrangement joins TRBV30 to TRBJ2-2, with D perhaps matching TRBD1 (5 bases). V lost 3 bases and J lost 5, with 10 bases in between. In germline, CDR1 is GTSNPN, CDR2 SVGIG (reference sequence). The CDR3 extends over 13 amino acids. DNA of the CDR3: TGTGCCTGGAGGCGCGGACATACCGGGGAGCTGTTTTTT. Translation: CAWRRGHTGELFF. Drawing the rest from reference TRBV30 and TRBJ2-2, the complete variable domain is SQTIHQWPATLVQPVGSPLSLECTVEGTSNPNLYWYRQAAGRGLQLLFYSVGIGQISSEVPQNLSASRPQDRQFILSSKKLLLSDSGFYLCAWRRGHTGELFFGEGSRLTVL.

The chain employs TRBV12-3 or TRBV12-4 and TRBJ1-2; D gene unclear. Trimming stripped 2 bases from V and 7 bases from J, with 8 bases between. The CDR3 totals 12 residues. Here the CDR3 reads CASSLSGFGYTF. The CDR3, as DNA: TGTGCCAGCAGTTTAAGCGGGTTTGGCTACACCTTC.

The CDR3: CSVVVGRDTQYF. CDR3 in DNA: TGCAGCGTCGTTGTTGGGAGAGATACGCAGTATTTT. This chain links TRBV29-1 with TRBJ2-3; D is possibly TRBD2 (5 bases). The germline V and J ends were trimmed by 6 bases and 5 bases, with 12 bases remaining between them. This CDR3 spans 12 amino acids. Germline CDR1 SQVTM, CDR2 ANQGSEA.

Only one count was recorded for this clone. The chain uses TRBV19 and TRBJ2-1; 7 positions match TRBD2. V trimming: 8 bases; J trimming: 0 bases; junction bases outside the gene matches: 7. The CDR3 consists of 15 residues. CDR1 is LNHDA and CDR2 is SQIVND in the germline V gene (reference sequence). The CDR3 DNA sequence: TGTGCCAGTTCCCTTGGCGGGAGCTCCTACAATGAGCAGTTCTTC. Translated, it gives CASSLGGSSYNEQFF. Filled out from reference TRBV19 and TRBJ2-1, the complete variable domain reads DGGITQSPKYLFRKEGQNVTLSCEQNLNHDAMYWYRQDPGQGLRLIYYSQIVNDFQKGDIAEGYSVSREKKESFPLTVTSAQKNPTAFYLCASSLGGSSYNEQFFGPGTRLTVL.

The chain recombines TRBV4-2 with TRBJ1-6; D possibly corresponds to TRBD1 (6 bases). The germline gives CDR1 LGHNA, CDR2 YNFKEQ. The CDR3 has 15 amino acids. Trimming left V 0 bases short and J 12 bases short, with 15 bases between. CDR3 loop: CASSQDPNREKPLHF. The DNA for the CDR3 is TGTGCCAGCAGCCAAGATCCAAACAGGGAGAAACCCCTCCACTTT.

The table lists this clone with many counts. J is TRBJ1-5 and V is TRBV4-1; D is uncertain. CDR3 length: 15 amino acids. Germline lookup yields CDR1 MGHRA and CDR2 YSYEKL. The V gene lost 0 bases and the J gene lost 5 bases, with 11 bases spanning the gap. CDR3 DNA sequence: TGCGCCAGCAGCCAAGAAGTGACCCTAGATCAGCCCCAGCATTTT. This sequence encodes CASSQEVTLDQPQHF.

The CDR3 loop reads CASSTRGSDGYTF. CDR3 nucleotides: TGTGCCAGCAGCACCCGGGGTAGCGATGGCTACACCTTC. This chain uses TRBV28 with TRBJ1-2; no clear D gene. The V end was cut by 6 bases, the J end by 6 bases, with 14 bases between. CDR3 length equals 13 residues. CDR1 is MDHEN, CDR2 SYDVKM, per germline.

J is TRBJ2-2 and V is TRBV10-3; 7 bases map to TRBD1. Germline CDR1 is ENHRY and CDR2 is SYGVKD. The junction had 2 bases not matched to a gene; V was cut back by 5 bases and J by 2 bases. This CDR3 spans 14 amino acids. The chain's CDR3 is CAISRDRNTGELFF. For the CDR3, the DNA is TGTGCCATCAGTCGGGACAGAAACACCGGGGAGCTGTTTTTT.

The chain carries TRBV5-1 and TRBJ2-7, with TRBD2 as a possible D gene (6 bases). Trimming removed 7 bases from V and 3 bases from J, with 8 bases in between. The CDR3 totals 11 residues. Germline loops: CDR1 SGHRS, CDR2 YFSETQ. The CDR3 DNA reads TGCGCCAGCGGGGACTTCTACGAGCAGTACTTC. Its protein is CASGDFYEQYF.

J is TRBJ1-1 and V is TRBV6-5; TRBD1 matches at 7 bases. The ends lost 0 bases at V and 7 bases at J; junction bases unmatched: 8. The CDR3 spans 15 residues. Looked up from germline, CDR1 is MNHEY and CDR2 is SVGAGI. The CDR3: CASSYSTGTVLEAFF. CDR3 nucleotide sequence: TGTGCCAGCAGTTACTCGACGGGGACAGTGCTTGAAGCTTTCTTT.

This chain links TRBV28 with TRBJ1-6; no clear D gene. The germline V and J ends were trimmed by 7 bases and 9 bases, with 16 bases remaining between them. This CDR3 region has 14 residues. Germline assignment: CDR1 MDHEN and CDR2 SYDVKM. The CDR3 spells CASTYRGRLSPLHF. Written as DNA, the CDR3 is TGTGCCAGCACTTACCGAGGAAGGCTTTCACCCCTCCACTTT.

This clone was counted a single time. A single base separates this from a much larger clone, so it may be a read error. The rearrangement links TRBV7-9 to TRBJ1-5; no definite D call. Trimming pared 1 base from V and 0 bases from J, leaving 7 bases between. Germline CDR1 and CDR2: SEHNR and FQNEAQ (reference sequence). The length of the CDR3 is 15 residues. The CDR3 DNA is TGTGCCAGCAGCTTAGGTACAGATAGCAATCAGCCCCAGCATTTT. It translates to CASSLGTDSNQPQHF.

The chain is built from TRBV19 and TRBJ1-5; TRBD1 agrees at 9 bases. The CDR3 runs to 17 residues. Germline CDR1 LNHDA, CDR2 SQIVND (reference sequence). Germline trimming cut 0 bases from V and 6 bases from J; bases unmatched to any gene: 9. The CDR3 sequence: CASSIDRQGEGRQPQHF. Written as DNA, the CDR3 is TGTGCCAGTAGTATAGACCGACAGGGGGAAGGCCGTCAGCCCCAGCATTTT.

This chain links TRBV6-5 with TRBJ1-1; 10 nucleotides line up with TRBD1. Germline CDR1 MNHEY, CDR2 SVGAGI. J gave up 1 base and V 8 bases, and 7 bases lay outside the gene matches. The CDR3 extends over 15 amino acids. The CDR3 DNA sequence: TGTGCCAGCGACAGGGGGCAGTATTCGAACACTGAAGCTTTCTTT. The encoded protein is CASDRGQYSNTEAFF.

The DNA of the CDR3 is TGCGCCAGCAGCCAAGTATACAGTTACACTGAAGCTTTCTTT. Protein sequence: CASSQVYSYTEAFF. The gene calls are TRBV4-1 and TRBJ1-1; D ambiguous. V lost 1 base and J lost 3, with 9 bases in between. Looked up from germline, CDR1 is MGHRA and CDR2 is YSYEKL. The CDR3 runs to 14 residues.

The J gene is TRBJ2-7, the V gene TRBV3-1 (or the pseudogene TRBV3-2); weak D call: TRBD2 (6 bases). V was cut by 1 base and J by 0 bases, with 13 bases left in between. The V gene's germline CDR1 is LGHDT and CDR2 YNNKEL (reference sequence). CDR3 length: 16 residues. CDR3: CASSQGGLPDSYEQYF. CDR3 DNA sequence: TGTGCCAGCAGCCAAGGGGGACTGCCCGACTCCTACGAGCAGTACTTC.

The V gene is TRBV28, the J gene TRBJ1-2, with D perhaps TRBD1 (5 bases). Trimming cost V 6 bases and J 2 bases, with 13 bases left between them. The CDR3 covers 14 residues. Germline-derived CDR1 and CDR2 are MDHEN and SYDVKM. CDR3 nucleotides: TGTGCCAGCAGAACAGGACCACCAAACTATGGCTACACCTTC. It encodes CASRTGPPNYGYTF.